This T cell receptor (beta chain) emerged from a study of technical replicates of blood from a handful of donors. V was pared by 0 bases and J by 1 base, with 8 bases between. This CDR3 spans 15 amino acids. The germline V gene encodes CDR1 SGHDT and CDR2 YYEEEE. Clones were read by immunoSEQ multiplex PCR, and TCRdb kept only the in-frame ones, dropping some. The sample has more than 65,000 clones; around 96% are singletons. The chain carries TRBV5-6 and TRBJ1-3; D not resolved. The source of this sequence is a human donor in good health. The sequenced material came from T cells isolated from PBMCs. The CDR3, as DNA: TGTGCCAGCAGCTTGGGCGGTGAGTCTGGAAACACCATATATTTT. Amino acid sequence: CASSLGGESGNTIYF.